This T cell receptor (beta chain) was obtained from a study of CD8+CD57+ T cells in acquired aplastic anemia. Study-wide context: Sorted CD4+ and CD8+ cell DNA averaged around 3 ug. General study results and limits: Between the patient and control groups, CD8+ Simpson's diversity did not differ significantly. Almost 30 shared CD8+ CDR3s appeared highly expressed within patients' immunodominant clones.

A remark on this clonotype: The antigen is unknown.

Trimming pared 6 bases from V and 3 bases from J, leaving 13 bases between. The CDR3 runs to 14 residues. Germline lookup yields CDR1 MGHDK and CDR2 SYGVNS. Those patients picked for sequencing had displayed CD8+CD57+ cell expansion on flow cytometry. Prior therapy had not been administered to any patient at the time of blood sampling. Using genomic DNA as the template, TCR beta VDJ and CDR3 profiling was carried out. TCRdb recomputed calls from the reads with MiXCR, one row per CDR3 protein. This repertoire shows 150,000 to 200,000 distinct CDR3 sequences, about 64% found once; its top ten account for more than 35%.

The specimen sequenced was sorted CD4+, CD8+, or CD8+CD57+ T cells (not recorded which) from PBMCs. The chain joins TRBV25-1 to TRBJ2-3; a possible D gene is TRBD1 (6 bases). The receptor comes from a human donor with aplastic anemia. DNA for the CDR3: TGTGCCAGCAGCGGAATACAGGGTACAGATACGCAGTATTTT. It is translated as CASSGIQGTDTQYF.